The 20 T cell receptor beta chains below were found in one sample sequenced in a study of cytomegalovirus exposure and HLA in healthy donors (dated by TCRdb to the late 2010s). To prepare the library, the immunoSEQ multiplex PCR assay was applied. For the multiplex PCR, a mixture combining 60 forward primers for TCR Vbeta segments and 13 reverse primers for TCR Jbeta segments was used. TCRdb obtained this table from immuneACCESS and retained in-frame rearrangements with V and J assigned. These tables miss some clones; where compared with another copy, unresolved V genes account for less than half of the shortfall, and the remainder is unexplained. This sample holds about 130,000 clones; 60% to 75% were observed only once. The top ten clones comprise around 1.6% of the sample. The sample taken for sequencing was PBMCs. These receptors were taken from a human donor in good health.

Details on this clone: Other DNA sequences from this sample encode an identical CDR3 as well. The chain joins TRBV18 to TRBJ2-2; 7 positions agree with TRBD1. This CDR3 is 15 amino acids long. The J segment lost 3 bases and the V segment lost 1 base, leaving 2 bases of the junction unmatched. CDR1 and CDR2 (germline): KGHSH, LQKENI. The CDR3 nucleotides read TGTGCCAGCTCACCACGGCAGGGGGACACCGGGGAGCTGTTTTTT. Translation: CASSPRQGDTGELFF.

CDR3 sequence reads: CASTPGTSQGYEQYF. DNA of the CDR3: TGTGCCAGTACACCAGGGACTAGCCAGGGCTACGAGCAGTACTTC. The chain uses TRBV19 and TRBJ2-7; 9 bases fit TRBD2. Trimming removed 7 bases from V and 3 bases from J; junction bases left unmatched: 10. Germline loops: CDR1 LNHDA, CDR2 SQIVND (reference sequence). The CDR3 sequence is 15 residues long.

In DNA form, the CDR3 reads TGTGCCAGCAGCTTAGAGGCGGGACAGGAGACCCAGTACTTC. As protein: CASSLEAGQETQYF. This chain uses TRBV7-6 with TRBJ2-5, with D possibly TRBD1 on 7 matching bases. Germline-derived CDR1 and CDR2 are SGHVS and FNYEAQ. This CDR3 spans 14 amino acids. V was cut by 1 base and J by 5 bases, with 11 bases left in between.

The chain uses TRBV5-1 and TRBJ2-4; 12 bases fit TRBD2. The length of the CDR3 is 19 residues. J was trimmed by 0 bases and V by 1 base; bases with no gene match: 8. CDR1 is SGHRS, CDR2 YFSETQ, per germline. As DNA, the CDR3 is TGCGCCAGCAGCTTGAATTGGGGGACTAGCGGGCAAGCCAAAAACATTCAGTACTTC. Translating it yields CASSLNWGTSGQAKNIQYF.

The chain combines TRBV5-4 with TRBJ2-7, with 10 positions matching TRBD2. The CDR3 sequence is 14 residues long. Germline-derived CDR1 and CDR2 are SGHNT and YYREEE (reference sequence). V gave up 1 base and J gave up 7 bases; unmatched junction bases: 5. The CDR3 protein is CASSLQAGGREQYF. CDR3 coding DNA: TGTGCCAGCAGCTTGCAAGCGGGAGGGCGGGAGCAGTACTTC.

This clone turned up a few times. The CDR3 sequence: CASSLGTGGQPQHF. The CDR3 coding sequence is TGCGCCAGCAGCCTTGGGACAGGGGGTCAGCCCCAGCATTTT. The V and J genes are TRBV4-1 and TRBJ1-5; 11 nucleotides agree with TRBD1. The germline V gene has CDR1 MGHRA and CDR2 YSYEKL. The CDR3 spans 14 residues. V lost 4 bases, J lost 6 bases, and 2 bases stayed unmatched.

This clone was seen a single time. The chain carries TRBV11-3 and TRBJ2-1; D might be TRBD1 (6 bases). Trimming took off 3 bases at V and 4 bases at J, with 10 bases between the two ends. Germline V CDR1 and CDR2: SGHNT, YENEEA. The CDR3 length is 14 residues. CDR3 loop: CASSFGTTYNEQFF. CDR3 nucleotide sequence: TGTGCCAGCAGCTTCGGGACAACATACAATGAGCAGTTCTTC.

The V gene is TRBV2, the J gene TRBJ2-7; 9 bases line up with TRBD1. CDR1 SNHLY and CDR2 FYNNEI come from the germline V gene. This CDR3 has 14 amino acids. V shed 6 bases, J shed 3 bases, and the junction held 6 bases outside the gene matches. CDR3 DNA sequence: TGTGCCAGCAGACTACAGGGGGCGGTCTACGAGCAGTACTTC. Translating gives CASRLQGAVYEQYF.

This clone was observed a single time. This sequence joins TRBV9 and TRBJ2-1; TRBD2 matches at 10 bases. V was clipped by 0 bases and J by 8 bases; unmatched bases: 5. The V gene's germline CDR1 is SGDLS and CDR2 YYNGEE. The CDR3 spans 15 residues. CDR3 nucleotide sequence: TGTGCCAGCAGCGTAGAGGCTAGCGGGAGCCATGAGCAGTTCTTC. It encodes CASSVEASGSHEQFF.

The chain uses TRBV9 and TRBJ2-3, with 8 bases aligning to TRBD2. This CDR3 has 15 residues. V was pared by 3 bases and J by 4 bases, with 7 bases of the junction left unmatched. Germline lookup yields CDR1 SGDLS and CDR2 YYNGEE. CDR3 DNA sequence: TGTGCCAGCAGCGCAGCGGGAGTGGCGTCAGATACGCAGTATTTT. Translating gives CASSAAGVASDTQYF. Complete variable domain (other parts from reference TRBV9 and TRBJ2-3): DSGVTQTPKHLITATGQRVTLRCSPRSGDLSVYWYQQSLDQGLQFLIQYYNGEERAKGNILERFSAQQFPDLHSELNLSSLELGDSALYFCASSAAGVASDTQYFGPGTRLTVL.

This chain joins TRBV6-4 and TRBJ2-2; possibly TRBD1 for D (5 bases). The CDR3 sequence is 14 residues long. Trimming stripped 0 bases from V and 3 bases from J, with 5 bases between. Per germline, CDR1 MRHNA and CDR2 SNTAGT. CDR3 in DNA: TGTGCCAGCAGTGACTCAGGGGACACCGGGGAGCTGTTTTTT. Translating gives CASSDSGDTGELFF.

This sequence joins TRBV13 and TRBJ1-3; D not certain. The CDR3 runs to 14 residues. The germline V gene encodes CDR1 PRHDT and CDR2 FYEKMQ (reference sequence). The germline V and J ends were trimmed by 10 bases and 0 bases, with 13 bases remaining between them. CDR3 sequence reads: CATVARHSGNTIYF. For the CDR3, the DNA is TGTGCCACCGTAGCGAGACACTCTGGAAACACCATATATTTT.

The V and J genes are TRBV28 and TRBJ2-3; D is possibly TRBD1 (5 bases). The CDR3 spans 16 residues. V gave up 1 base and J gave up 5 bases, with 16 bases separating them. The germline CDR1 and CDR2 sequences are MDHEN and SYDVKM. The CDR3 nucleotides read TGTGCCAGCAGTTTATACCGTGACAGTACGGGAGATACGCAGTATTTT. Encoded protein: CASSLYRDSTGDTQYF.

The CDR3 nucleotides are TGTGCCAGCAGCTATACAAACCAAGAGACCCAGTACTTC. Protein sequence: CASSYTNQETQYF. The J gene is TRBJ2-5, the V gene TRBV7-3; no reliable D call. With 4 bases removed from V and 0 bases from J, the gap between germline ends came to 6 bases. The CDR3 contains 13 residues. The germline gives CDR1 SGHTA, CDR2 FQGTGA.

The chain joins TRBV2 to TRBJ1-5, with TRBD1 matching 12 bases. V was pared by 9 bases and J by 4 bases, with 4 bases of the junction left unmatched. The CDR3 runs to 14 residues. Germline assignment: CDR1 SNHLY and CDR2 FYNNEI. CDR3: CARGQGAGNQPQHF. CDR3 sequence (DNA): TGTGCCAGGGGACAGGGGGCCGGTAATCAGCCCCAGCATTTT. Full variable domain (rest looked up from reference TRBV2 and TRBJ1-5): EPEVTQTPSHQVTQMGQEVILRCVPISNHLYFYWYRQILGQKVEFLVSFYNNEISEKSEIFDDQFSVERPDGSNFTLKIRSTKLEDSAMYFCARGQGAGNQPQHFGDGTRLSIL.

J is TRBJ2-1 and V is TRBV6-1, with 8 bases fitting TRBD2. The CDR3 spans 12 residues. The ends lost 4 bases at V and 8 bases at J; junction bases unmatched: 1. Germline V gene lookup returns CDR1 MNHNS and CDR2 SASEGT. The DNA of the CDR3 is TGTGCCAGCAGTGCACTAGCGGATGAGCAGTTCTTC. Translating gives CASSALADEQFF.

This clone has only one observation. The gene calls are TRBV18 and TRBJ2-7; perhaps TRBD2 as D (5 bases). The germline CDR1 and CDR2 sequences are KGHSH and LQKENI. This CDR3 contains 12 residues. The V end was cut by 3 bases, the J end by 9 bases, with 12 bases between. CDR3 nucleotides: TGTGCCAGCTCACCGTCCGGGGATTGGCAGTACTTC. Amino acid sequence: CASSPSGDWQYF. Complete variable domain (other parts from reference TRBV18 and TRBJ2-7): NAGVMQNPRHLVRRRGQEARLRCSPMKGHSHVYWYRQLPEEGLKFMVYLQKENIIDESGMPKERFSAEFPKEGPSILRIQQVVRGDSAAYFCASSPSGDWQYFGPGTRLTVT.

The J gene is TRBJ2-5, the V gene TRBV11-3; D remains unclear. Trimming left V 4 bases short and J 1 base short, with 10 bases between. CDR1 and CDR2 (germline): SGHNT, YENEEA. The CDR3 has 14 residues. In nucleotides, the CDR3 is TGTGCCAGCAGCTCAAGTCCGGGCCAAGAGACCCAGTACTTC. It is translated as CASSSSPGQETQYF.

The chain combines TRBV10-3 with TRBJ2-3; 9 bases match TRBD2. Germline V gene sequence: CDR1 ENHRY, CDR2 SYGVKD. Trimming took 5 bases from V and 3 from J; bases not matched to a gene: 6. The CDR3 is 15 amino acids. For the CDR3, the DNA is TGTGCCATCAGTTATAGCGGGAGAGGAACAGATACGCAGTATTTT. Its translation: CAISYSGRGTDTQYF.

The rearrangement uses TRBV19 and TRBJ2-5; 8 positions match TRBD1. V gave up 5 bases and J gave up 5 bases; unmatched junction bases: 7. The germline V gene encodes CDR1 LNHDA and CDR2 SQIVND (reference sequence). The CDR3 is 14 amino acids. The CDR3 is CASSVGQGFETQYF. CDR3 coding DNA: TGTGCCAGTAGTGTTGGACAGGGATTCGAGACCCAGTACTTC. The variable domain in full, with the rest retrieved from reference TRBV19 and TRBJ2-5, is DGGITQSPKYLFRKEGQNVTLSCEQNLNHDAMYWYRQDPGQGLRLIYYSQIVNDFQKGDIAEGYSVSREKKESFPLTVTSAQKNPTAFYLCASSVGQGFETQYFGPGTRLLVL.